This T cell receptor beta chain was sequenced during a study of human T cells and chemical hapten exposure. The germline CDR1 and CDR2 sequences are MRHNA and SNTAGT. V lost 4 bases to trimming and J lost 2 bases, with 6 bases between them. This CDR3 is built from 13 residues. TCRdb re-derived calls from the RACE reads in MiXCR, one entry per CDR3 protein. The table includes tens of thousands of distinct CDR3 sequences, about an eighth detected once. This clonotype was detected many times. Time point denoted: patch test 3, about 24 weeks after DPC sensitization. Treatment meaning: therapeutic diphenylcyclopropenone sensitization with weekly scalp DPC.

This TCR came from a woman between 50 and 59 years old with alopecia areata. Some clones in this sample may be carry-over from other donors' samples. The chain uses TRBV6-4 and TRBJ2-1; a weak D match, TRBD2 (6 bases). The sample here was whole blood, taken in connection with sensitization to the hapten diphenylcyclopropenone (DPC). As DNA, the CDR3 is TGTGCCAGCAGTGCGGGAGCCTACAATGAGCAGTTCTTC. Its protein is CASSAGAYNEQFF.